This is a list of T cell receptor beta chains from one sample in a study of shared clonotypes between healthy human individuals. Repertoires were generated with immunoSEQ multiplex PCR, while TCRdb's copy carries only in-frame clones and drops some. This table holds approximately 640,000 clones, about 78% found once. Material for sequencing was memory CD4+ T cells sorted from blood. The receptors originated from a woman in her 30s in good health. The CDR3 runs from the conserved cysteine through the conserved F or W. Fields, in order: D gene, J gene, V gene, clone size, CDR3 DNA, CDR3 protein. A D gene is named only where the DNA matches it firmly. Expanded clones get a size class; other rows say once, few or many, or leave the size out.

D: TRBD2; J: TRBJ2-1; V: TRBV9; size: -; DNA: TGTGCCAGCAGCGTAGCCCTAGCGGGAGTTGTGAATGAGCAGTTCTTC; CDR3: CASSVALAGVVNEQFF
D: -; J: TRBJ2-1; V: TRBV11-2; size: -; DNA: TGTGCCAGCAGCCTATCAGGGCCCTACAATGAGCAGTTCTTC; CDR3: CASSLSGPYNEQFF
D: TRBD2; J: TRBJ2-1; V: TRBV5-6; size: -; DNA: TGTGCCAGCAGTCTCTTGAGGCCTAGCGGGGAGGAGTTCTTC; CDR3: CASSLLRPSGEEFF
D: -; J: TRBJ2-7; V: TRBV11-2; size: -; DNA: TGTGCCAGCAGCTTAGGCTTTGTGTCAGGACAGTACTTC; CDR3: CASSLGFVSGQYF
D: TRBD2; J: TRBJ2-3; V: TRBV5-1; size: -; DNA: TGCGCCAGCAGACCGGGACTAGCGGGCACAGATACGCAGTATTTT; CDR3: CASRPGLAGTDTQYF
D: -; J: TRBJ2-3; V: TRBV2; size: -; DNA: TGTGCCAGCGGAAGACAGTCAGATACGCAGTATTTT; CDR3: CASGRQSDTQYF
D: -; J: TRBJ2-2; V: TRBV5-5; size: -; DNA: TGTGCCAGCAGCTTGAGGGCGTCCGGGGGCCTGAACACCGGGGAGCTGTTTTTT; CDR3: CASSLRASGGLNTGELFF
D: TRBD2; J: TRBJ2-6; V: TRBV25-1; size: few; DNA: TGTGCCAGCAGTGCTGGACTAGCGGGAGGGTCTGGGGCCAACGTCCTGACTTTC; CDR3: CASSAGLAGGSGANVLTF
D: -; J: TRBJ2-7; V: TRBV7-9; size: -; DNA: TGTGCCAGCAGTAGTTACTACGAGCAGTACTTC; CDR3: CASSSYYEQYF
D: -; J: TRBJ1-1; V: TRBV4-2; size: few; DNA: TGTGCCAGCAGCTTGGCCCGCGACACTGAAGCTTTCTTT; CDR3: CASSLARDTEAFF
D: TRBD1; J: TRBJ2-3; V: TRBV6-1; size: -; DNA: TGTGCCAGCAGTCTCGGGACAGGGGGGAAAGATACGCAGTATTTT; CDR3: CASSLGTGGKDTQYF
D: TRBD2; J: TRBJ2-7; V: TRBV11-2; size: -; DNA: TGTGCCAGCAGCTGGACCAGCGGGACGGGTTACGAGCAGTACTTC; CDR3: CASSWTSGTGYEQYF
D: -; J: TRBJ2-5; V: TRBV20-1; size: -; DNA: TGCAGTGCTAGTGGGGAGACCCAGTACTTC; CDR3: CSASGETQYF
D: TRBD2; J: TRBJ2-1; V: TRBV7-3; size: -; DNA: TGTGCCAGCAGCCCCGCCGCGAGCGGGGGACTCAATGAGCAGTTCTTC; CDR3: CASSPAASGGLNEQFF
D: -; J: TRBJ1-4; V: TRBV25-1; size: -; DNA: TGTGCCAGCACCGAGGCGGGGGAAGAGGGTTACGAGGAAAAACTGTTTTTT; CDR3: CASTEAGEEGYEEKLFF
D: -; J: TRBJ1-1; V: TRBV6-4; size: -; DNA: TGTGCCAGCAGTCGACTCATGAACACTGAAGCTTTCTTT; CDR3: CASSRLMNTEAFF
D: -; J: TRBJ1-1; V: TRBV28; size: -; DNA: TGTGCCAGCAGTTTATCAGGGAATGTAGCTTTCTTT; CDR3: CASSLSGNVAFF
D: -; J: TRBJ2-4; V: TRBV28; size: few; DNA: TGTGCCAGCAACTCCCCGCGGATTGACATTCAGTACTTC; CDR3: CASNSPRIDIQYF
D: TRBD1; J: TRBJ2-7; V: TRBV29-1; size: -; DNA: TGCAGCGCCGTACGAGGGACAGGGTCCAACGAGCAGTACTTC; CDR3: CSAVRGTGSNEQYF
D: TRBD2; J: TRBJ2-3; V: TRBV7-6; size: -; DNA: TGTGCCAGCAGCTTCGGGGAGGGACTAGTGACAGATACGCAGTATTTT; CDR3: CASSFGEGLVTDTQYF
D: -; J: TRBJ1-2; V: TRBV5-1; size: -; DNA: TGCGCCAGCAGCTTGGGACAGTCGGGGTATGGCTACACCTTC; CDR3: CASSLGQSGYGYTF
D: -; J: TRBJ2-1; V: TRBV7-9; size: -; DNA: TGTGCCAGCAGCTTAGGCATAGGGGGGGCCCATGAGCAGTTCTTC; CDR3: CASSLGIGGAHEQFF
D: -; J: TRBJ2-7; V: TRBV5-1; size: many; DNA: TGCGCCAGCAGCTTGGATGAATGGGCCAGCGACTCCTACGAGCAGTACTTC; CDR3: CASSLDEWASDSYEQYF
D: -; J: TRBJ2-5; V: TRBV6-1; size: -; DNA: TGTGCCAGCAGTGAAGCGATCCCCCGGGACAGGGCTAGCGGGGGCCAAGAGACCCAGTACTTC; CDR3: CASSEAIPRDRASGGQETQYF
D: -; J: TRBJ1-1; V: TRBV6-5; size: -; DNA: TGTGCCAGCAGTTACAAACCAGAGGGGACTGAAGCTTTCTTT; CDR3: CASSYKPEGTEAFF
D: TRBD2; J: TRBJ2-3; V: TRBV15; size: many; DNA: TGTGCCACCAGCAGAGGGACTAGCGGCACAGATACGCAGTATTTT; CDR3: CATSRGTSGTDTQYF
D: -; J: TRBJ2-5; V: TRBV2; size: -; DNA: TGTGCCAGCATCCGACTAGTAGGGCAAGAGACCCAGTACTTC; CDR3: CASIRLVGQETQYF
D: TRBD1; J: TRBJ2-3; V: TRBV5-5; size: -; DNA: TGTGCCAGCAGCTTATACAGGGGTGTAAGGGCAGATACGCAGTATTTT; CDR3: CASSLYRGVRADTQYF
D: TRBD2; J: TRBJ2-7; V: TRBV19; size: -; DNA: TGTGCCAGTACCCCTAGCGGGAAGAGCTCCTACGAGCAGTACTTC; CDR3: CASTPSGKSSYEQYF
D: -; J: TRBJ1-4; V: TRBV6-6; size: many; DNA: TGTGCCAGCAGTTTGAAAGACGCCACCCGCGGGGAAAAACTGTTTTTT; CDR3: CASSLKDATRGEKLFF
D: -; J: TRBJ2-5; V: TRBV2; size: many; DNA: TGTGCCAGCAGTGACTGGGAGACCCAGTACTTC; CDR3: CASSDWETQYF
D: -; J: TRBJ2-4; V: TRBV13; size: -; DNA: TGTGCCAGCCGGGCGAAACCATTAGCCAAAAACATTCAGTACTTC; CDR3: CASRAKPLAKNIQYF
D: -; J: TRBJ2-5; V: TRBV7-6; size: -; DNA: TGTGCCAGCAGCGTGGGGACGGAAGAGACCCAGTACTTC; CDR3: CASSVGTEETQYF